The clone carrying this T cell receptor beta chain was found once. Antigen unknown. In the PCR, 60 Vbeta and 13 Jbeta primers were used. Using immunoSEQ multiplex PCR, the repertoire was profiled, and TCRdb retains in-frame clones only, with some absent. The sample has about 69,000 clones, about 78% seen once. This sample was included in a study of cytomegalovirus exposure and HLA in healthy donors. Study-level information: An analysis done earlier identified fewer than 140 million unique TCR beta sequences from about 180 million T cells.

Study results and caveats: Previously analyzed data showed that most TCR beta V segments were productive at a frequency of about 87% or about 30%.

J lost 0 bases, V lost 0 bases, and 3 bases had no gene match. CDR1 is SEHNR, CDR2 FQNEAQ, per germline (reference sequence). The CDR3 totals 16 residues. The receptor was derived from a young man in good health and CMV-seronegative. The specimen sequenced was PBMCs. The rearrangement links TRBV7-9 to TRBJ2-7; 9 bases fit TRBD2. CDR3 DNA sequence: TGTGCCAGCAGCTTAGCGCGGGGGGGGATCTCCTACGAGCAGTACTTC. This translates into CASSLARGGISYEQYF.